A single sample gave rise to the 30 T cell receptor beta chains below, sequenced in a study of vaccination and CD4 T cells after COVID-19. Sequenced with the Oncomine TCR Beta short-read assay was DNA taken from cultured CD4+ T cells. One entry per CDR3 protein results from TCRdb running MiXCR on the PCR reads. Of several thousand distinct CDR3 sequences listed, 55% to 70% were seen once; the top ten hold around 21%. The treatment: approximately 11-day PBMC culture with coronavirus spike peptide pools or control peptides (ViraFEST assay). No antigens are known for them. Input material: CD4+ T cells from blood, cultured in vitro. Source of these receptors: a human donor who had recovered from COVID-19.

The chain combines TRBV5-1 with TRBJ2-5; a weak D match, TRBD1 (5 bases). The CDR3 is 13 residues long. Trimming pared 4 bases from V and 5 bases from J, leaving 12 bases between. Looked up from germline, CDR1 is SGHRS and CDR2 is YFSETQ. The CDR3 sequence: CASSPGLGETQYF. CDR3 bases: TGCGCCAGCAGCCCAGGGTTAGGGGAGACCCAGTACTTC.

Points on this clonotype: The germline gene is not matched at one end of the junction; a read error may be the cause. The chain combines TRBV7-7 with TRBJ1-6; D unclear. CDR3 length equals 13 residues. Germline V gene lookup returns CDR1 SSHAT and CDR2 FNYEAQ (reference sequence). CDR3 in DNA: TGTGCTAGCAGCTTGGCTGCCGATTCACCCCTCCACTTT. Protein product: CASSLAADSPLHF.

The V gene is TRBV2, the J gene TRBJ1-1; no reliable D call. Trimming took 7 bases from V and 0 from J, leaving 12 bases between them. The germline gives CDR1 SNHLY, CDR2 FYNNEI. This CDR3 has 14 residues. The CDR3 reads CASIRSALNTEAFF. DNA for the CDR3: TGTGCCAGCATAAGGAGCGCCCTGAACACTGAAGCTTTCTTT.

The CDR3 DNA reads as TGTGCCATCAGTCCGGACAGATCTTCCTCTGGGGCCAACGTCCTGACTTTC. It codes for CAISPDRSSSGANVLTF. This chain uses TRBV10-3 with TRBJ2-6, with TRBD1 as a possible D gene (6 bases). CDR3 length: 17 amino acids. V gave up 5 bases and J gave up 0 bases, with 14 bases separating them. CDR1 and CDR2 (germline): ENHRY, SYGVKD.

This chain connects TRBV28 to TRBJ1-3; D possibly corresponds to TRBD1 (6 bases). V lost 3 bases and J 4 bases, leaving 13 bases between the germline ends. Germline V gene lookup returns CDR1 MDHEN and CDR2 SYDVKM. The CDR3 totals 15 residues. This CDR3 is CASSLETGRGNTIYF. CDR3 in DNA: TGTGCCAGCAGTTTGGAAACAGGGCGCGGAAACACCATATATTTT.

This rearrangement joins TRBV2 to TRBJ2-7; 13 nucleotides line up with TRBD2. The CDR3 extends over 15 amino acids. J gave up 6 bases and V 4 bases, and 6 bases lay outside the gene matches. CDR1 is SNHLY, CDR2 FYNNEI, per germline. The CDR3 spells CASSGTSGRPAEQYF. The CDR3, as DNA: TGTGCCAGCAGTGGGACTAGCGGGAGACCGGCCGAGCAGTACTTC.

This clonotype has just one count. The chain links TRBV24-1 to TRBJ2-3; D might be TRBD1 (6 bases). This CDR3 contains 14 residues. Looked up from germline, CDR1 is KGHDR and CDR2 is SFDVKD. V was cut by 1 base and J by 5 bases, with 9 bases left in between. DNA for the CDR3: TGTGCCACCAGTGATTTACAGGGATTAGATACGCAGTATTTT. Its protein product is CATSDLQGLDTQYF.

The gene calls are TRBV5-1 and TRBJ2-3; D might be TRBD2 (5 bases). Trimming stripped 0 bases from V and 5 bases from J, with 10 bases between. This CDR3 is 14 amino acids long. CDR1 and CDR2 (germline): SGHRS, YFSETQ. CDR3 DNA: TGCGCCAGCAGCTTGGGCCCGGCGGGAGATACGCAGTATTTT. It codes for CASSLGPAGDTQYF.

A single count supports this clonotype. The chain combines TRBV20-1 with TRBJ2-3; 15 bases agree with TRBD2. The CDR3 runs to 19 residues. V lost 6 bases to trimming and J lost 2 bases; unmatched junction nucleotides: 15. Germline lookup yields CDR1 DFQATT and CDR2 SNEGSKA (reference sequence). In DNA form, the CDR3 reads TGCAGTGCCTCCCACGGGACTAGCGGGGGGTTATACTACACAGATACGCAGTATTTT. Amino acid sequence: CSASHGTSGGLYYTDTQYF.

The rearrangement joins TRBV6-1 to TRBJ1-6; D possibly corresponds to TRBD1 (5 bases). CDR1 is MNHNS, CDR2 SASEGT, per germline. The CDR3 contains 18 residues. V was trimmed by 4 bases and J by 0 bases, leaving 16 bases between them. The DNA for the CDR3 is TGTGCCAGCAGTGGGGACGACGGTCGAAGCTCCTATAATTCACCCCTCCACTTT. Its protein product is CASSGDDGRSSYNSPLHF.

CDR3 coding DNA: TGTGCCAGCCATATCGGCCCAGGCTCTGGGGCCAACGTCCTGACTTTC. The encoded protein is CASHIGPGSGANVLTF. The chain couples TRBV19 to TRBJ2-6; the D is unclear. This CDR3 spans 16 amino acids. Trimming took 9 bases from V and 0 from J, leaving 15 bases between them. The germline V gene has CDR1 LNHDA and CDR2 SQIVND (reference sequence). Drawing the rest from reference TRBV19 and TRBJ2-6, the complete variable domain is DGGITQSPKYLFRKEGQNVTLSCEQNLNHDAMYWYRQDPGQGLRLIYYSQIVNDFQKGDIAEGYSVSREKKESFPLTVTSAQKNPTAFYLCASHIGPGSGANVLTFGAGSRLTVL.

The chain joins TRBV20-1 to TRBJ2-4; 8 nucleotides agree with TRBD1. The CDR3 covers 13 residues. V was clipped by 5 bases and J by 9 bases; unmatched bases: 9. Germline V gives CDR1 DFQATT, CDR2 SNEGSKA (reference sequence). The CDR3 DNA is TGCAGTGCTGCCCTCAGGGGGCTGGGCATTCAGTACTTC. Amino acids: CSAALRGLGIQYF.

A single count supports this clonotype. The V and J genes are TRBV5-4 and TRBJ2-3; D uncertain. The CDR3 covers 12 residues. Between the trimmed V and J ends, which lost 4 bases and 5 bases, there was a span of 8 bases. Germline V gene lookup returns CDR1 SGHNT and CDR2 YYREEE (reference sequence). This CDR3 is CASSRQLDTQYF. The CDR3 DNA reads TGTGCCAGCAGCCGGCAACTAGATACGCAGTATTTT.

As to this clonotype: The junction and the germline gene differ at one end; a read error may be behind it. As DNA, the CDR3 is TGTGCTAGCAGCAAAAACCCCCTAGGGCTAGCGGGGCACACAGATACGCAGTATTTT. Protein: CASSKNPLGLAGHTDTQYF. The chain is built from TRBV7-7 and TRBJ2-3; TRBD2 matches 9 bases. The length of the CDR3 is 19 residues. Germline V CDR1 and CDR2: SSHAT, FNYEAQ (reference sequence).

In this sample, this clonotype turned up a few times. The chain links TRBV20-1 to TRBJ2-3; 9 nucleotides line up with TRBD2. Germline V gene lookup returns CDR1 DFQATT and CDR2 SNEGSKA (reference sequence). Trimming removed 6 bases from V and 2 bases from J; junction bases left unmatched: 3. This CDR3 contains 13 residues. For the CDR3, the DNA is TGCAGTGCGGGCGGGGGGGCCACAGATACGCAGTATTTT. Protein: CSAGGGATDTQYF.

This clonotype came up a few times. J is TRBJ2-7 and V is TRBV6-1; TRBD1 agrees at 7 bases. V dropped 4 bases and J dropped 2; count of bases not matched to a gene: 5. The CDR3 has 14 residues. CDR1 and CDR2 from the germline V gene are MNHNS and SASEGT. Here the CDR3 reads CASSGGQFTYEQYF. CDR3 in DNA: TGTGCCAGCAGTGGGGGACAGTTCACCTACGAGCAGTACTTC.

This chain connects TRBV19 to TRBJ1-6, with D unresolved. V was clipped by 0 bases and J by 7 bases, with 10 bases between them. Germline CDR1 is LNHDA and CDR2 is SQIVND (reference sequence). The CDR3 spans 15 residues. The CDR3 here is CASSIDREQNSPLHF. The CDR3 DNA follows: TGTGCCAGTAGTATAGATAGGGAGCAGAATTCACCCCTCCACTTT.

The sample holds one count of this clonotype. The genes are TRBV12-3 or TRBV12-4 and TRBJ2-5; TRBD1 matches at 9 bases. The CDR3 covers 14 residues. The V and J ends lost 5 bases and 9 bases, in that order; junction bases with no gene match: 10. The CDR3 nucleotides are TGTGCCAGCAGTCCGCTGACAGGGGGTAGGGCCCAGTACTTC. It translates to CASSPLTGGRAQYF.

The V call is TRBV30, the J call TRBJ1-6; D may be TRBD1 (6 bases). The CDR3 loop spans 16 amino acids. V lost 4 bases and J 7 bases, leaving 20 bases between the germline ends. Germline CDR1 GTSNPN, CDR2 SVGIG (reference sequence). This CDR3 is CAWTPRRTALNSPLHF. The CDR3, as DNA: TGTGCCTGGACCCCGAGACGGACAGCCCTAAATTCACCCCTCCACTTT.

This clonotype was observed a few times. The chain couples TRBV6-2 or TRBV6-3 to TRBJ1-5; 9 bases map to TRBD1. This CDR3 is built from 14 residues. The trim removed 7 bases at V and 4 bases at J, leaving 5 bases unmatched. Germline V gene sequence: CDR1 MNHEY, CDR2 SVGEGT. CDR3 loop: CASTPGQGNQPQHF. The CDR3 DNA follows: TGTGCCAGCACCCCGGGACAGGGAAATCAGCCCCAGCATTTT.

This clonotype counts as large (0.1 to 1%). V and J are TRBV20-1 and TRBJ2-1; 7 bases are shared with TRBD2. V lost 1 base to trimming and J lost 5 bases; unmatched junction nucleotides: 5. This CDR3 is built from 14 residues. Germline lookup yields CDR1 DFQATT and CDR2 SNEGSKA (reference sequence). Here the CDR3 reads CSARVAGVDNEQFF. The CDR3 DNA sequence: TGCAGTGCTAGAGTTGCGGGAGTTGACAATGAGCAGTTCTTC.

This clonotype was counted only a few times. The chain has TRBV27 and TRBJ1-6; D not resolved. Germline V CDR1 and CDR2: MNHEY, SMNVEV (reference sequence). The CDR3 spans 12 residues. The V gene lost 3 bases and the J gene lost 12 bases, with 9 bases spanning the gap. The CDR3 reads CASSFPSQPLHF. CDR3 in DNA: TGTGCCAGCAGTTTCCCCAGCCAACCCCTCCACTTT.

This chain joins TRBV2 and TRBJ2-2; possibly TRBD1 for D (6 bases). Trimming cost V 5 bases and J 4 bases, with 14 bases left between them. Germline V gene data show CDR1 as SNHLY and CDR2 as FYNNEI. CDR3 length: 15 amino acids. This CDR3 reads CASSTQGTGTGELFF. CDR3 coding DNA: TGTGCCAGCAGTACACAGGGTACCGGCACCGGGGAGCTGTTTTTT.

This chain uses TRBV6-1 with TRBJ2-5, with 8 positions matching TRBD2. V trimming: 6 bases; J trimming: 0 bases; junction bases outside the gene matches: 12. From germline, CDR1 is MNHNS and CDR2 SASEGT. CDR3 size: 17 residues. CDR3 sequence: CASRSIRASGYQETQYF. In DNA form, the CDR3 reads TGTGCCAGCAGATCCATTCGGGCTAGCGGGTACCAAGAGACCCAGTACTTC.

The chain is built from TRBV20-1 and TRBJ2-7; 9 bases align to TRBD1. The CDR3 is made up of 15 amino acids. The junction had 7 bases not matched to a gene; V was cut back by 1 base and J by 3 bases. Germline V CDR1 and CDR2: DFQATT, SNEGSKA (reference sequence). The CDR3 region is CSARGERDRVYEQYF. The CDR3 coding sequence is TGCAGTGCTAGAGGGGAACGGGACAGGGTCTACGAGCAGTACTTC.

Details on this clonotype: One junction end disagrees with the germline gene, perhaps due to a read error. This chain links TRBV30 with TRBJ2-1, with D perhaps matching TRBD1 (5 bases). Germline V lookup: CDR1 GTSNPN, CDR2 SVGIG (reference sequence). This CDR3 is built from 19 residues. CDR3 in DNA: TGTGCCCGGAGTGAAGCAGGGTCTAGATGGAGAGCCCCTTACAATGAGCAGTTCTTC. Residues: CARSEAGSRWRAPYNEQFF.

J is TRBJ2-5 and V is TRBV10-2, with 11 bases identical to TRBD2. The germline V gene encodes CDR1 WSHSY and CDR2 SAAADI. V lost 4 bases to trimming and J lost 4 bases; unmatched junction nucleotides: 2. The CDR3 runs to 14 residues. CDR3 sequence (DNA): TGCGCCAGCAGTGGAACTAGCGGGAGAGAGACCCAGTACTTC. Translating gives CASSGTSGRETQYF.

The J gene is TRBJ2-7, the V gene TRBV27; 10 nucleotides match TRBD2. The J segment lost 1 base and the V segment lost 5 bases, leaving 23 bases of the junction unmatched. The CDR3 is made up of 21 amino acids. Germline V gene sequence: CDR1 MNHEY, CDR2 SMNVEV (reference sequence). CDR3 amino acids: CASSPRGRLAGDLSRSYEQYF. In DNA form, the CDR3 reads TGTGCCAGCAGTCCTCGGGGGCGGCTAGCGGGAGATCTTTCTCGATCCTACGAGCAGTACTTC.

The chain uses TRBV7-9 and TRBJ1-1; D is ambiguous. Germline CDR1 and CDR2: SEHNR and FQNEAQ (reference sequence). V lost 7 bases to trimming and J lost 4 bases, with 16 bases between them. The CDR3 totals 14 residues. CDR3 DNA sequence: TGTGCCAGCAACGCTTTGAGGGAAATCACTGAAGCTTTCTTT. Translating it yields CASNALREITEAFF. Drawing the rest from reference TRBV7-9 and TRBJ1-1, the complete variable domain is DTGVSQNPRHKITKRGQNVTFRCDPISEHNRLYWYRQTLGQGPEFLTYFQNEAQLEKSRLLSDRFSAERPKGSFSTLEIQRTEQGDSAMYLCASNALREITEAFFGQGTRLTVV.

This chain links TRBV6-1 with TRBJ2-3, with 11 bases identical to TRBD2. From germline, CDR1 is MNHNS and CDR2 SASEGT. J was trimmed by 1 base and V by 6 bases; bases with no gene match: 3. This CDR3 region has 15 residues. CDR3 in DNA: TGTGCCAGCAGGGCACTAGCGGGAGGCACAGATACGCAGTATTTT. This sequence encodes CASRALAGGTDTQYF.